Listed below are T cell receptor beta chains from one sample, sequenced in a study of PD-1 blockade in classical Hodgkin lymphoma. The method was immunoSEQ multiplex PCR; TCRdb's version includes in-frame clones alone and lacks a portion of them. The sample includes approximately 20,000 clones, over 75% of them seen just once. This specimen was peripheral blood mononuclear cells (PBMCs), taken before the fourth cycle of nivolumab. Receptors originate from a human donor with classical Hodgkin lymphoma. The conserved cysteine and the conserved F or W are not part of the CDR3 here. Fields, in order: J gene, V gene, clone size, CDR3 protein. For some rows the clone size is stated as once, few or many, or as a class when expanded; others skip it.

TRBJ2-2,TRBV29-1,medium-sized,SVESTTGALGGELF
TRBJ1-3,TRBV7-4,NA,ASSFGPTGSRNTIY
TRBJ2-1,TRBV6-1,NA,ASSDWEGWSYNEQF
TRBJ2-3,TRBV6-1,NA,ASSEARGIGTDTQY
TRBJ1-2,TRBV6-5,NA,ASSSNGGYT
TRBJ2-3,TRBV25-1,NA,ASRQGAGDTQY
TRBJ1-6,TRBV28,NA,ASSLEPYNSPLH
TRBJ1-2,TRBV28,NA,ASTLGGGGYT
TRBJ1-3,TRBV27,NA,ASRQTVSGNTIY
TRBJ2-3,TRBV5-1,NA,ASSLRSQGWTDTQY
TRBJ2-1,TRBV12-5,few,ASGLNMRTVRSYNEQF
TRBJ1-4,TRBV19,few,ASSISTGQGNEKLF
TRBJ2-5,TRBV6-5,NA,ASSLHFQETQY
TRBJ2-3,TRBV27,NA,ASSRGTDTQY
TRBJ2-1,TRBV10-1,NA,ASSVRGGKDNEQF